This T cell receptor (beta chain) was profiled in a study of T cell responses to AZD1222 COVID-19 vaccine. Study conclusions and caveats: Baseline antibody screening turned up just six or seven seropositive AZD1222 recipients. White British donors predominated, females outnumbered males, and clonal diversity was possibly underestimated.

Germline V gene sequence: CDR1 MNHEY, CDR2 SMNVEV (reference sequence). The CDR3 loop spans 16 amino acids. Trimming at V came to 6 bases and at J to 3 bases, leaving 11 bases not matched to a gene. This clone occurred once. No antigen is known for it. The assay was immunoSEQ multiplex PCR, and TCRdb's table has in-frame clones only and misses some. This sample has approximately 150,000 clones, with 80% to 95% found just once. This receptor was taken from an adult who received the AZD1222 COVID-19 vaccine. The sequencing here drew on peripheral blood, taken 28 days after the second AZD1222 dose. The chain has TRBV27 and TRBJ2-1; 7 bases are shared with TRBD2. CDR3 sequence (DNA): TGTGCCAGCAGCGATCTAGCGGTCCACAGCTACAATGAGCAGTTCTTC. Amino acids: CASSDLAVHSYNEQFF.